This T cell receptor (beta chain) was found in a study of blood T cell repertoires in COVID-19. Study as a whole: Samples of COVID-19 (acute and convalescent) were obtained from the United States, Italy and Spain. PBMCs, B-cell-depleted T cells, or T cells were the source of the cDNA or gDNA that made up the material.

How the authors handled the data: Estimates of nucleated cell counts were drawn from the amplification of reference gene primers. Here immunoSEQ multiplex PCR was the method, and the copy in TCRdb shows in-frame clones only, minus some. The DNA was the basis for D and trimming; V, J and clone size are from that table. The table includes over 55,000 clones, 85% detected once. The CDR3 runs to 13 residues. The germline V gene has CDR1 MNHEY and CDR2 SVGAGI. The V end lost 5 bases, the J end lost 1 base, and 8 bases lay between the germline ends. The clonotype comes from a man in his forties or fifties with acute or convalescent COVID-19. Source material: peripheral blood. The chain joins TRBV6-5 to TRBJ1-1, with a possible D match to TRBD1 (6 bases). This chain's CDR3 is CASSTGQNTEAFF. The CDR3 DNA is TGTGCCAGCAGTACGGGACAGAACACTGAAGCTTTCTTT.